This record covers a single T cell receptor beta chain. Its antigen is still unknown. A TCRbeta library incorporating unique molecular identifiers was prepared. TCRdb passed the PCR reads through MiXCR, listing each CDR3 protein once. The sample lists around 200,000 distinct CDR3 sequences; approximately 15% were seen once. This CDR3 comprises 19 residues. Germline V gives CDR1 LGHDT, CDR2 YNNKEL (reference sequence). V gave up 8 bases and J gave up 2 bases, with 28 bases separating them. The data are from a study of T-cell reconstitution after alpha-beta-depleted transplantation in children. Study results and limitations: For some patients, TCRbeta diversity was high at day 60 because of recipient T cells and thymic progenitors that survived. A year had passed since transplant, and T-cell counts and diversity by then came mostly from newly produced T cells. Several hundred rapidly expanded clones from non-depleted graft cells reportedly supplied alpha-beta T cells about two months post-transplant.

Sequencing was performed on PBMCs, mostly from graft donor cells, taken 360 days after TCRalphabeta/CD19-depleted stem cell transplant. The gene calls are TRBV3-1 and TRBJ1-5; D is ambiguous. This clonotype was obtained from a male patient aged 2-15 years who had a stem cell transplant for acute lymphoblastic leukemia, so the T cells may come from the graft donor. The CDR3: CASCSTTAQRHMGNQPQHF. The CDR3 nucleotides read TGTGCCAGCTGTTCCACCACGGCCCAAAGGCATATGGGCAATCAGCCCCAGCATTTT.